The rows below give T cell receptor beta chains drawn from one sample of a study of T cell repertoires in cytomegalovirus infection. Each CDR3 protein is one row after TCRdb ran MiXCR on the reads. The profile shows 150,000 to 200,000 distinct CDR3 sequences, roughly 19% of them singletons. Material for sequencing was PBMCs. The receptors were sampled from a human donor in good health (CMV status not recorded). Some clones in this sample may be carry-over from other donors' samples. CDR3s include the opening cysteine and the closing phenylalanine or tryptophan. The D gene is left open where the match is weak. Clone size, where shown, is once, few, many, or a class for clones that have expanded.

V gene,clone size,J gene,D gene,CDR3 DNA,CDR3 protein
TRBV7-2,many,TRBJ1-6,TRBD1,TGTGCCAGCAGCCGTGGACAGGGTGGCAATTCACCCCTCCACTTT,CASSRGQGGNSPLHF
TRBV2,many,TRBJ1-1,NA,TGTGCCAGCAGTGATCCGGCAGCCCAGGGCACTGAAGCTTTCTTT,CASSDPAAQGTEAFF
TRBV6-5,few,TRBJ1-1,NA,TGTGCCAGCAGCCCAATGAGGGGGGCTGGAGGGACGGGCACTGAAGCTTTCTTT,CASSPMRGAGGTGTEAFF
TRBV15,NA,TRBJ1-4,TRBD1,TGTGCCACCAGCCGGGACAGGGGTGCCGAAAAACTGTTTTTT,CATSRDRGAEKLFF
TRBV7-2,NA,TRBJ2-1,NA,TGTACCAGCAGCCGAGGATCGGGTTACAATGAGCAGTTCTTC,CTSSRGSGYNEQFF
TRBV11-2,many,TRBJ2-2,TRBD2,TGTGCCAGCAGCCTCAGACTAGCGTGGGTCACCGGGGAGCTGTTTTTT,CASSLRLAWVTGELFF
TRBV7-6,few,TRBJ2-3,NA,TGTGCCAGCAGCTTCCAGGGGTCTAGCACAGATACGCAGTATTTT,CASSFQGSSTDTQYF
TRBV12-3/TRBV12-4,many,TRBJ1-1,NA,TGTGCCAGCAGTTTAGCAAGCTTGAACACTGAAGCTTTCTTT,CASSLASLNTEAFF
TRBV29-1,NA,TRBJ1-2,NA,TGCAGCGTTGAAGGATTGTCACAGGGTAACTTTAACTATGGCTACACCTTC,CSVEGLSQGNFNYGYTF
TRBV6-2/TRBV6-3,many,TRBJ2-2,TRBD2,TGTGCCAGCACCTTCACTAGCGACGGGGAGCTGTTTTTT,CASTFTSDGELFF
TRBV5-1,NA,TRBJ2-5,NA,TGCGCCAGCAGCCAGACCCTTCGAGAGACCCAGTACTTC,CASSQTLRETQYF
TRBV6-9,NA,TRBJ1-4,NA,TGTGCCAGCAGTTATTCCGCATGTGCAACTAATGAAAAACTGTTTTTT,CASSYSACATNEKLFF
TRBV29-1,many,TRBJ2-5,TRBD2,TGCAGCGTTCCCAGGGCGCGGGGGGCTCAAGAGACCCAGTACTTC,CSVPRARGAQETQYF
TRBV5-1,NA,TRBJ2-3,NA,TGCGCCAGCAGCTTGGACCCACTGACAGATACGCAGTACTTT,CASSLDPLTDTQYF
TRBV20-1,few,TRBJ1-1,TRBD1,TGCAGTGCTAGAGACCGACAGGGGGTAGGCACTGAAGCTTTCTTT,CSARDRQGVGTEAFF
TRBV19,NA,TRBJ2-6,NA,TGTGCCAGTAGTGACAGTCTCTCTGGGGCCAACGTCCTGACTTTC,CASSDSLSGANVLTF
TRBV7-3,NA,TRBJ2-1,TRBD2,TGTGCCAGCAGCTCCGGACTAGTTGGTCATGAGCAGTTCTTC,CASSSGLVGHEQFF
TRBV7-2,few,TRBJ1-6,NA,TGTGCCAGCAGCTTCACAGGGCCCCGGAGCTCCTATAATTCACCCCTCCACTTT,CASSFTGPRSSYNSPLHF
TRBV11-2,NA,TRBJ2-3,TRBD1,TGTGCCAGCAGCTTCCCCGGACAGGCTAGCACAGATACGCAGTATTTT,CASSFPGQASTDTQYF
TRBV6-6,many,TRBJ2-2,TRBD2,TGTGCCAGCAGTGGGATAGCGGGGGGACGCTCGAACACCGGGGAGCTGTTTTTT,CASSGIAGGRSNTGELFF
TRBV7-2,many,TRBJ2-1,NA,TGTGCCAGCAGCTCGGGGTACTCCTACAATGAGCAGTTCTTC,CASSSGYSYNEQFF
TRBV7-2,many,TRBJ1-2,TRBD1,TGTGCCAGCAGCTTAGGCAGGGGGAGGGATGGCTACACCTTC,CASSLGRGRDGYTF
TRBV11-3,many,TRBJ2-1,NA,TGTGCCAGCAGCTTGCGGGATAGCTTTAATGAGCAGTTCTTC,CASSLRDSFNEQFF
TRBV12-3/TRBV12-4,few,TRBJ2-2,TRBD1,TGTGCCAGCAGTTCCCGGGACAGGGCCTCTGCCGGGGAGCTGTTTTTT,CASSSRDRASAGELFF
TRBV4-2,NA,TRBJ2-3,NA,TGTGCCAGCAGCCAAGGAAGGGCCAATACGCAGTATTTT,CASSQGRANTQYF
TRBV10-3,many,TRBJ2-5,NA,TGTGCCATCAGTGAGTCACGAGGAGCACAGGGAGACCGGAGACGAGAGACCCAGTACTTC,CAISESRGAQGDRRRETQYF
TRBV5-6,few,TRBJ2-3,NA,TGTGCCAGCAGCTATTCTAGCACAGATACGCAGTATTTT,CASSYSSTDTQYF
TRBV27,few,TRBJ2-2,TRBD1,TGTGCCAGCAGTGAAAGGACAGGGGGCACCGGGGAGCTGTTTTTT,CASSERTGGTGELFF
TRBV12-3/TRBV12-4,NA,TRBJ1-1,NA,TGTGCCAGCAGCGGAGGGATCCCCCTCGAAGCTTTCTTT,CASSGGIPLEAFF
TRBV7-9,many,TRBJ2-6,NA,TGTGCCACCGCATGGGTGAGGGCCGGGGCCAACGTCCTGACTTTC,CATAWVRAGANVLTF
TRBV6-5,few,TRBJ1-2,NA,TGTGCCAGCAGTTACGACCATACCTATGGCTACACCTTC,CASSYDHTYGYTF
TRBV7-2,many,TRBJ1-1,NA,TGTGCCAGCAGCTCCCCCTCCCTAGGGCACCTGAACACTGAAGCTTTCTTT,CASSSPSLGHLNTEAFF
TRBV7-2,many,TRBJ2-5,NA,TGTGCCAGCAGCTCTCCCCGGATCGGAGGGGAGACCCAGTACTTC,CASSSPRIGGETQYF
TRBV7-8,many,TRBJ2-1,NA,TGTGCCAGCAGCTTAGCGAGCAGGGGCAGCAATGAGCAGTTCTTC,CASSLASRGSNEQFF
TRBV20-1,few,TRBJ2-7,TRBD2,TGCAGTGCTAGCAGGACTAGCGGGAGTCTCTCCTACGAGCAGTACTTC,CSASRTSGSLSYEQYF
TRBV5-4,NA,TRBJ2-1,NA,TGTGCCAGCAGCTTACCAGAACTTAGGTCCACCTACAATGAGCAGTTCTTC,CASSLPELRSTYNEQFF
TRBV5-6,NA,TRBJ1-1,TRBD1,TGTGCCAGCAGCTACCGGGACAGGGGGCAGACCACTGAAGCTTTCTTT,CASSYRDRGQTTEAFF
TRBV7-2,few,TRBJ2-7,NA,TGTGCCAGCAGCTTAGCCGGGACCAACTACGAGCAGTACTTC,CASSLAGTNYEQYF
TRBV29-1,NA,TRBJ1-2,NA,TGCAGCGTTGATCGGGGCGGAAGTGATGGCTACACCTTC,CSVDRGGSDGYTF
TRBV6-1,NA,TRBJ1-1,NA,TGTGCCAGCAGTGCCAAAACTACGACGGGACCTCCTTTCTTT,CASSAKTTTGPPFF
TRBV7-2,many,TRBJ1-1,NA,TGTGCCAGCAGCTCTAGGATGAACACTGAAGCTTTCTTT,CASSSRMNTEAFF
TRBV28,few,TRBJ2-7,NA,TGTGCCAGCAGTTTAGGATCGAACCGGGCAACCTACGAGCAGTACTTC,CASSLGSNRATYEQYF
TRBV7-9,many,TRBJ2-3,TRBD1,TGTGCCAGCAGCTACGGGGACAGCAGCACAGATACGCAGTATTTT,CASSYGDSSTDTQYF
TRBV7-2,few,TRBJ2-7,NA,TGTGCCAGCAGCCCCACTGGGCAGACCTACGAGCAGTACTTC,CASSPTGQTYEQYF
TRBV11-3,few,TRBJ2-2,TRBD2,TGTGCCAGCAGCCTAATAGCGGGAGGGAGGACCGGGGAGCTGTTTTTT,CASSLIAGGRTGELFF
TRBV19,few,TRBJ2-7,NA,TGTGCCAGTAGTAGTTCGAGCAGGGTACGCGAGCAGTACTTC,CASSSSSRVREQYF
TRBV11-3,NA,TRBJ1-6,NA,TGTGCCAGCAGCCACGGGACGTGGGGGTCACCCCTCCACTTT,CASSHGTWGSPLHF
TRBV2,NA,TRBJ2-1,NA,TGTGCCAGCAGTGGCCACGGGGAGCAGTTCTTC,CASSGHGEQFF
TRBV5-4,few,TRBJ2-7,TRBD2,TGTGCCAGCAGCCCGTCGGGGGGAAAAGCCTCCTACGAGCAGTACTTC,CASSPSGGKASYEQYF
TRBV5-5,many,TRBJ1-1,NA,TGTGCCAGCAGCTTACCAGGAAACACTGAAGCTTTCTTT,CASSLPGNTEAFF
TRBV6-1,NA,TRBJ2-1,NA,TGTGCCAGCAGTGCGGGGAGGACCGGGTCCAGGTCTGAGCAGTTCTTC,CASSAGRTGSRSEQFF
TRBV12-3/TRBV12-4,few,TRBJ2-3,NA,TGTGCCAGCAGTTTGATTGGGGGAGAGTCAGATACGCAGTATTTT,CASSLIGGESDTQYF
TRBV15,few,TRBJ1-2,NA,TGTGCCACCAGCAGCTCGGGCCACTACTATGGCTACACCTTC,CATSSSGHYYGYTF
TRBV6-5,many,TRBJ2-6,NA,TGTGCCAGCAGTCGCACTCTTGTCTCTGGGGCCAACGTCCTGACTTTC,CASSRTLVSGANVLTF
TRBV12-3/TRBV12-4,few,TRBJ2-2,TRBD1,TGTGCCAGCAGTTTGGACAGGGCTATCGGGGAGCTGTTTTTT,CASSLDRAIGELFF
TRBV29-1,NA,TRBJ2-1,NA,TGCAGCGTTACGGAGGGGGCGCGAATCCTAGAGCAGTTCTTC,CSVTEGARILEQFF
TRBV11-3,few,TRBJ1-1,NA,TGTGCCAGCAGCCCGATAAGGGCAACCACTGAAGCTTTCTTT,CASSPIRATTEAFF
TRBV7-2,many,TRBJ2-1,NA,TGTGCCAGCAGCGCTCTCTTGGGGGGACAGGGAGAGGTAGCGGGATTTCTCTACAATGAGCAGTTCTTC,CASSALLGGQGEVAGFLYNEQFF
TRBV4-3,NA,TRBJ1-1,NA,TGCGCCAGCAGCCAGGACCCACAGGGACCCACTGAAGCTTTCTTT,CASSQDPQGPTEAFF
TRBV11-2,NA,TRBJ2-1,NA,TGTGCCAGCAGGAATTGGGGGGCCTACAATGAGCAGTTCTTC,CASRNWGAYNEQFF